A single sample gave rise to the 23 T cell receptor beta chains below, sequenced in a study of memory CD4+ T cells and cytomegalovirus serostatus. The sort gate was single viable CD3+CD4+CD8-CD45RO+ cells for memory CD4+ T cells. Assay used: immunoSEQ multiplex PCR; TCRdb lists only in-frame clones, some missing. The table lists around 49,000 clones, roughly 78% of them singletons. The sample comprised memory CD4+ T cells from blood. The receptors come from an adult in good health and CMV-seronegative.

The chain carries TRBV6-1 and TRBJ2-7, with a possible D match to TRBD1 (6 bases). The CDR3 loop spans 14 amino acids. Germline values: CDR1 MNHNS, CDR2 SASEGT. V lost 7 bases, J lost 3 bases, and 16 bases lay in between. CDR3 sequence reads: CASKIRQAGYEQYF. The CDR3 DNA is TGTGCCAGCAAAATAAGACAGGCGGGCTACGAGCAGTACTTC.

The J gene is TRBJ1-2, the V gene TRBV2; D gene ambiguous. Germline V gives CDR1 SNHLY, CDR2 FYNNEI. V lost 3 bases to trimming and J lost 4 bases, with 9 bases between them. This CDR3 has 13 residues. The CDR3 sequence: CASSEVRGYGYTF. CDR3 bases: TGTGCCAGCAGTGAGGTCCGTGGCTATGGCTACACCTTC.

The chain employs TRBV2 and TRBJ1-5; unclear D gene. V dropped 4 bases and J dropped 9 bases, with 16 bases sitting between them. CDR3 length equals 14 residues. The germline gives CDR1 SNHLY, CDR2 FYNNEI. CDR3 DNA sequence: TGTGCCAGCAGTGGAGACGAACGGTCGGCGCCCCAGCATTTT. Its protein is CASSGDERSAPQHF.

This chain uses TRBV7-6 with TRBJ2-7, with 9 bases identical to TRBD2. Germline V gene lookup returns CDR1 SGHVS and CDR2 FNYEAQ. The V gene end was trimmed by 4 bases and the J gene end by 2 bases; junction bases not matched to a gene: 3. The CDR3 is made up of 14 amino acids. CDR3 amino acids: CASSSLAGTYEQYF. The CDR3 nucleotides are TGTGCCAGCAGCTCTCTAGCGGGAACCTACGAGCAGTACTTC. Supplemented by reference TRBV7-6 and TRBJ2-7, the full variable domain reads GAGVSQSPRYKVTKRGQDVALRCDPISGHVSLYWYRQALGQGPEFLTYFNYEAQQDKSGLPNDRFSAERPEGSISTLTIQRTEQRDSAMYRCASSSLAGTYEQYFGPGTRLTVT.

In this sample, this clone is medium-sized (0.01 to 0.1%). The V and J genes are TRBV18 and TRBJ1-2; no reliable D call. The V gene's germline CDR1 is KGHSH and CDR2 LQKENI. This CDR3 has 13 amino acids. V was shortened by 2 bases and J by 5 bases, with 9 bases between the two germline ends. This chain's CDR3 is CASSPEEAYGYTF. CDR3 nucleotide sequence: TGTGCCAGCTCACCAGAGGAAGCTTATGGCTACACCTTC.

The rearrangement joins TRBV19 to TRBJ1-1, with a possible D match to TRBD1 (5 bases). Germline V gene sequence: CDR1 LNHDA, CDR2 SQIVND (reference sequence). Trimming removed 3 bases from V and 5 bases from J, with 25 bases in between. The CDR3 is made up of 18 amino acids. The CDR3 nucleotides are TGTGCCAGTAGTATTATCGGGACCCGAGCGGGGGGGATAACTGAAGCTTTCTTT. It is translated as CASSIIGTRAGGITEAFF.

The chain joins TRBV7-2 to TRBJ2-1, with no clear D. Germline CDR1 SGHTA, CDR2 FQGNSA. Deletions cut 1 base from V and 13 bases from J, with 11 bases between. This CDR3 is built from 12 residues. In DNA, the CDR3 is TGTGCCAGCAGCTTAGACCGGGTAACCCAGTTCTTC. Its translation is CASSLDRVTQFF.

V usage is TRBV5-4 and J usage is TRBJ2-2; 9 bases agree with TRBD1. Trimming at V came to 4 bases and at J to 8 bases, leaving 18 bases not matched to a gene. The V gene's germline CDR1 is SGHNT and CDR2 YYREEE (reference sequence). CDR3 length equals 18 residues. CDR3 DNA sequence: TGTGCCAGCAGCCTAAAACGTTCGACAGGGGGTTATTCGGGGGAGCTGTTTTTT. It encodes CASSLKRSTGGYSGELFF. The variable domain in full, completed from reference TRBV5-4 and TRBJ2-2, reads ETGVTQSPTHLIKTRGQQVTLRCSSQSGHNTVSWYQQALGQGPQFIFQYYREEENGRGNFPPRFSGLQFPNYSSELNVNALELDDSALYLCASSLKRSTGGYSGELFFGEGSRLTVL.

CDR3 sequence (DNA): TGTGCCAGCAGTTACGGGGGGCGTAACTATGGCTACACCTTC. Translating gives CASSYGGRNYGYTF. The chain joins TRBV6-5 to TRBJ1-2, with a tentative D call TRBD1 (6 bases). This CDR3 has 14 amino acids. Trimming shortened V by 2 bases and J by 1 base, and 8 bases separated the two germline ends. CDR1 and CDR2 from the germline V gene are MNHEY and SVGAGI.

The V and J genes are TRBV9 and TRBJ2-1, with D possibly matching TRBD2 (6 bases). The ends were cut back, 3 bases at V and 3 bases at J, with 16 bases in the middle. The CDR3 consists of 16 residues. The germline V gene has CDR1 SGDLS and CDR2 YYNGEE. DNA for the CDR3: TGTGCCAGCAGCGCCACCCGGGACTGGCTCTACAATGAGCAGTTCTTC. This sequence encodes CASSATRDWLYNEQFF.

The V and J genes are TRBV2 and TRBJ2-1, with 7 bases that match TRBD2. The CDR3 consists of 18 residues. Trimming cost V 4 bases and J 2 bases; bases outside gene matches: 14. Germline V gene lookup returns CDR1 SNHLY and CDR2 FYNNEI. CDR3 sequence (DNA): TGTGCCAGCAGTGTGAGCCGCGGACTAGGGCCGACCTACAATGAGCAGTTCTTC. Encoded protein: CASSVSRGLGPTYNEQFF. The variable domain in full, with the rest retrieved from reference TRBV2 and TRBJ2-1, is EPEVTQTPSHQVTQMGQEVILRCVPISNHLYFYWYRQILGQKVEFLVSFYNNEISEKSEIFDDQFSVERPDGSNFTLKIRSTKLEDSAMYFCASSVSRGLGPTYNEQFFGPGTRLTVL.

CDR3 sequence reads: CASSLSADTQYF. CDR3 bases: TGTGCCAGCAGTTTATCGGCAGATACGCAGTATTTT. The V gene is TRBV27, the J gene TRBJ2-3; D unclear. This CDR3 spans 12 amino acids. V was shortened by 0 bases and J by 4 bases, with 2 bases between the two germline ends. CDR1 and CDR2 from the germline V gene are MNHEY and SMNVEV (reference sequence).

The V and J genes are TRBV9 and TRBJ2-1, with 12 bases matching TRBD2. CDR1 and CDR2 from the germline V gene are SGDLS and YYNGEE. The CDR3 spans 15 residues. The ends lost 0 bases at V and 9 bases at J; junction bases unmatched: 4. The CDR3 sequence is CASSVELAGGGEQFF. The CDR3 nucleotides read TGTGCCAGCAGCGTAGAACTAGCGGGAGGAGGTGAGCAGTTCTTC. Full variable domain (outside the CDR3, taken from reference TRBV9 and TRBJ2-1): DSGVTQTPKHLITATGQRVTLRCSPRSGDLSVYWYQQSLDQGLQFLIQYYNGEERAKGNILERFSAQQFPDLHSELNLSSLELGDSALYFCASSVELAGGGEQFFGPGTRLTVL.

About this clone: Other DNA sequences in this sample translate to the same CDR3. This chain uses TRBV7-9 with TRBJ1-5; no definite D call. The V end lost 0 bases, the J end lost 2 bases, and 5 bases lay between the germline ends. The CDR3 extends over 14 amino acids. Looked up from germline, CDR1 is SEHNR and CDR2 is FQNEAQ (reference sequence). CDR3 loop: CASSLAGGNQPQHF. The CDR3 nucleotides are TGTGCCAGCAGCTTAGCCGGGGGCAATCAGCCCCAGCATTTT.

The chain has TRBV28 and TRBJ1-3; D possibly corresponds to TRBD1 (6 bases). CDR1 is MDHEN, CDR2 SYDVKM, per germline. Trimming removed 3 bases from V and 4 bases from J, with 16 bases in between. The CDR3 is 16 amino acids. The CDR3 DNA reads TGTGCCAGCAGTTTTTTGGGGGGCCAGAGAGGAAACACCATATATTTT. It encodes CASSFLGGQRGNTIYF.

This chain connects TRBV6-6 to TRBJ1-1; 9 bases align to TRBD1. This CDR3 contains 13 residues. J was trimmed by 8 bases and V by 5 bases; bases with no gene match: 6. The germline CDR1 and CDR2 sequences are MNHNY and SVGAGI (reference sequence). CDR3: CASSVGTGREAFF. The CDR3 nucleotides are TGTGCCAGCAGTGTTGGGACAGGGAGGGAAGCTTTCTTT.

The rearrangement links TRBV18 to TRBJ2-3; no reliable D call. The CDR3 has 13 residues. V was clipped by 5 bases and J by 5 bases, with 11 bases between them. Germline V CDR1 and CDR2: KGHSH, LQKENI. The CDR3 region is CASSFDRRDTQYF. In DNA form, the CDR3 reads TGTGCCAGCTCATTTGATAGAAGAGATACGCAGTATTTT.

This clone was seen once. This CDR3 is CAWSEGYRATNEKLFF. The CDR3 DNA reads TGTGCCTGGAGTGAGGGGTACAGGGCAACTAATGAAAAACTGTTTTTT. The chain uses TRBV30 and TRBJ1-4, with TRBD1 as a possible D gene (6 bases). CDR1 GTSNPN and CDR2 SVGIG come from the germline V gene (reference sequence). V was shortened by 1 base and J by 0 bases, with 12 bases between the two germline ends. The CDR3 covers 16 residues. The whole variable domain, filled in from reference TRBV30 and TRBJ1-4, reads SQTIHQWPATLVQPVGSPLSLECTVEGTSNPNLYWYRQAAGRGLQLLFYSVGIGQISSEVPQNLSASRPQDRQFILSSKKLLLSDSGFYLCAWSEGYRATNEKLFFGSGTQLSVL.

To note about this clone: Other DNA sequences from this sample encode an identical CDR3 as well. V is TRBV30 and J is TRBJ1-2; D call uncertain. Germline V gives CDR1 GTSNPN, CDR2 SVGIG (reference sequence). V lost 6 bases and J 1 base, leaving 9 bases between the germline ends. The CDR3 has 12 residues. The CDR3 DNA follows: TGTGCCTGCCAACGGGATAACTATGGCTACACCTTC. This gives the protein CACQRDNYGYTF.

In its sample, this clone was seen a few times. The chain combines TRBV6-1 with TRBJ2-1; TRBD1 is a possible D gene (5 bases). The CDR3 has 15 amino acids. Trimming took off 1 base at V and 0 bases at J, with 7 bases between the two ends. Germline V CDR1 and CDR2: MNHNS, SASEGT. DNA for the CDR3: TGTGCCAGCAGTGAAGACAGGAGCTCCTACAATGAGCAGTTCTTC. Translating it yields CASSEDRSSYNEQFF.

The rearrangement joins TRBV7-9 to TRBJ2-7; possible D gene TRBD2, 6 bases. Germline CDR1 and CDR2: SEHNR and FQNEAQ (reference sequence). This CDR3 region has 17 residues. V lost 1 base to trimming and J lost 0 bases, with 16 bases between them. The CDR3: CASSLEGWASVSYEQYF. The CDR3 coding sequence is TGTGCCAGCAGCTTAGAGGGGTGGGCTAGCGTCTCCTACGAGCAGTACTTC.

A note on this clone: A junction boundary mismatches the germline segment, possibly from a read error. The chain links TRBV7-7 to TRBJ1-1; 9 bases align to TRBD1. CDR3 length equals 17 residues. Germline V gives CDR1 SSHAT, CDR2 FNYEAQ (reference sequence). The CDR3 is CASSSLRTGALVTEAFF. The CDR3 coding sequence is TGTGCTAGCAGCTCCCTACGGACAGGGGCTTTAGTGACTGAAGCTTTCTTT.

This clone was detected a few times. Here the CDR3 DNA reads TGTGCTAGTGGCGACCGTATATTCGACACAGGGGTCTCTGGAAACACCATATATTTT. Protein sequence: CASGDRIFDTGVSGNTIYF. V gene TRBV12-5 combines with J gene TRBJ1-3; 7 nucleotides line up with TRBD1. The CDR3 length is 19 residues. V dropped 6 bases and J dropped 0; count of bases not matched to a gene: 17. Germline-derived CDR1 and CDR2 are LGHNT and FRNRAP.